The text below deals with one T cell receptor beta chain. These data are taken from a study of regulatory T cells in long-lasting Graves disease. The CDR3 length is 13 residues. CDR1 is SGDLS, CDR2 YYNGEE, per germline. Trimming cost V 7 bases and J 8 bases; bases outside gene matches: 8. The time point was: newly diagnosed GD, antithyroid drugs for less than 3 months. PBMC-derived RNA was used for the TCR library. CDR3 regions were amplified by Arm-PCR using iRepertoire HTBI primers to build TCR beta libraries. TCRdb re-called the multiplex PCR reads through MiXCR, storing one row per CDR3 protein. The sample yields approximately 400,000 distinct CDR3 sequences, around 14% seen once. This sample also appeared in a second study, on T cells in Graves' hyperthyroidism and ophthalmopathy. This second study notes: Across 18 months, stable Graves' hyperthyroidism was marked by no progression to ophthalmopathy. Newly diagnosed hyperthyroidism patients aged 18 to 65 years had disease lasting under 2 months. Uncontrolled infection, other autoimmune disease, pregnancy and lactation each barred patients from inclusion. Most thyroid-expanded clonotypes above 0.001 were also found in blood.

The sequence derives from a woman in her twenties or thirties with Graves disease. The rearrangement joins TRBV9 to TRBJ1-4; 7 bases line up with TRBD1. The sequences come from peripheral blood mononuclear cells (PBMCs), collected at new diagnosis, from a patient treated with antithyroid drugs. The CDR3 spells CASQGTEVEKLFF. In nucleotides, the CDR3 is TGTGCCAGCCAAGGGACAGAGGTGGAAAAACTGTTTTTT.